The 27 T cell receptor beta chains below all came from one sample that was sequenced in a study of control samples from healthy donors and cancer patients. Using immunoSEQ multiplex PCR, the repertoire was profiled, and TCRdb retains in-frame clones only, with some absent. The sample records some 80,000 clones, roughly 89% being singletons. Material for sequencing was blood. The receptors shown here come from a middle-aged man in good health.

This clone was counted once. As DNA, the CDR3 is TGCGCCAGCAGCTACGGGGGAAATGAGCAGTTCTTC. Residues: CASSYGGNEQFF. V is TRBV5-1 and J is TRBJ2-1; a weak D match, TRBD2 (6 bases). Germline CDR1 reads SGHRS; CDR2 reads YFSETQ. V shed 3 bases and J shed 7 bases, with 8 bases lying between them. This CDR3 spans 12 amino acids.

The gene calls are TRBV11-3 and TRBJ2-5; D is possibly TRBD1 (5 bases). V lost 5 bases and J 3 bases, leaving 10 bases between the germline ends. CDR1 is SGHNT and CDR2 is YENEEA in the germline V gene. This CDR3 spans 13 amino acids. This CDR3 is CASSPSGKETQYF. The DNA of the CDR3 is TGTGCCAGCAGCCCGTCAGGGAAAGAGACCCAGTACTTC.

The chain recombines TRBV5-1 with TRBJ2-1, with TRBD2 identical over 10 bases. Looked up from germline, CDR1 is SGHRS and CDR2 is YFSETQ. This CDR3 has 15 amino acids. Losses at the gene ends were 4 bases for V and 4 bases for J; bases not matched to a gene: 5. In DNA, the CDR3 is TGCGCCAGCAGCCCCCGGACTAGCGGTTACAATGAGCAGTTCTTC. It translates to CASSPRTSGYNEQFF.

V gene TRBV27 combines with J gene TRBJ2-7; 13 nucleotides match TRBD2. Germline V CDR1 and CDR2: MNHEY, SMNVEV (reference sequence). This CDR3 is built from 18 residues. With V trimmed by 6 bases and J by 6 bases, 17 bases remained unmatched. This chain's CDR3 is CASRRTSGGSLYGVEQYF. For the CDR3, the DNA is TGTGCCAGCAGAAGGACTAGCGGGGGATCCCTTTACGGGGTCGAGCAGTACTTC.

The rearrangement links TRBV11-2 to TRBJ2-3; the D gene is possibly TRBD2 (6 bases). The germline V gene encodes CDR1 SGHAT and CDR2 FQNNGV. V lost 7 bases, J lost 2 bases, and 16 bases lay in between. The CDR3 is 15 amino acids. This CDR3 is CASMTGVLHTDTQYF. The CDR3 DNA follows: TGTGCCAGCATGACGGGGGTCCTACACACAGATACGCAGTATTTT.

This sequence joins TRBV5-8 and TRBJ1-2; D is unclear. Trimming took 0 bases from V and 5 from J, leaving 8 bases between them. CDR3 length equals 13 residues. Germline loops: CDR1 SGHTS, CDR2 YDEGEE. The chain's CDR3 is CASSLVHPYGYTF. CDR3 in DNA: TGTGCCAGCAGCTTGGTACATCCTTATGGCTACACCTTC.

The chain uses TRBV5-4 and TRBJ2-7; D is possibly TRBD1 or TRBD2 (5 bases each). V was cut by 0 bases and J by 6 bases, with 16 bases left in between. The germline V gene has CDR1 SGHNT and CDR2 YYREEE (reference sequence). CDR3 length: 15 amino acids. The CDR3 DNA is TGTGCCAGCAGCTTGGAGGCAGGGAGAGTTCGCGAGCAGTACTTC. This codes for CASSLEAGRVREQYF. The full variable domain, in which reference TRBV5-4 and TRBJ2-7 provide the parts outside the CDR3, is ETGVTQSPTHLIKTRGQQVTLRCSSQSGHNTVSWYQQALGQGPQFIFQYYREEENGRGNFPPRFSGLQFPNYSSELNVNALELDDSALYLCASSLEAGRVREQYFGPGTRLTVT.

V is TRBV28 and J is TRBJ1-2; D is uncertain. The V end lost 2 bases, the J end lost 5 bases, and 6 bases lay between the germline ends. Looked up from germline, CDR1 is MDHEN and CDR2 is SYDVKM. The CDR3 runs 12 residues. The CDR3 DNA follows: TGTGCCAGCAGTTTAGAGGATTATGGCTACACCTTC. This codes for CASSLEDYGYTF.

The gene calls are TRBV7-8 and TRBJ1-4; D not resolved. This CDR3 comprises 19 residues. From germline, CDR1 is SGHVS and CDR2 FQNEAQ. Trimming removed 5 bases from V and 1 base from J, with 23 bases in between. CDR3 sequence: CASSQVGQALFGTNEKLFF. The CDR3 region has the DNA TGTGCCAGCAGCCAAGTGGGCCAGGCCCTCTTTGGAACTAATGAAAAACTGTTTTTT.

V gene TRBV27 combines with J gene TRBJ1-2; D is perhaps TRBD1 (5 bases). This CDR3 is 16 amino acids long. Germline lookup yields CDR1 MNHEY and CDR2 SMNVEV (reference sequence). The V and J ends lost 6 bases and 0 bases respectively, with 17 bases between them. CDR3 DNA: TGTGCCAGCAGAACCACCGGGACGTATGCTAACTATGGCTACACCTTC. Translating gives CASRTTGTYANYGYTF.

The rearrangement uses TRBV30 and TRBJ2-3; D ambiguous. This CDR3 is 13 amino acids long. With 3 bases removed from V and 0 bases from J, the gap between germline ends came to 7 bases. Germline lookup yields CDR1 GTSNPN and CDR2 SVGIG (reference sequence). CDR3 DNA: TGTGCCTGGAGCGCCGTCAGCACAGATACGCAGTATTTT. It encodes CAWSAVSTDTQYF. Full variable domain (outside the CDR3, taken from reference TRBV30 and TRBJ2-3): SQTIHQWPATLVQPVGSPLSLECTVEGTSNPNLYWYRQAAGRGLQLLFYSVGIGQISSEVPQNLSASRPQDRQFILSSKKLLLSDSGFYLCAWSAVSTDTQYFGPGTRLTVL.

The rearrangement joins TRBV7-3 to TRBJ2-5, with TRBD2 as a possible D gene (5 bases). The V gene lost 4 bases and the J gene lost 3 bases, with 9 bases spanning the gap. Germline V gene sequence: CDR1 SGHTA, CDR2 FQGTGA. This CDR3 is built from 13 residues. CDR3 amino acids: CASSSGSKETQYF. In DNA form, the CDR3 reads TGTGCCAGCAGCTCGGGGTCTAAAGAGACCCAGTACTTC.

V usage is TRBV2 and J usage is TRBJ2-2; TRBD1 is a possible D gene (7 bases). In germline, CDR1 is SNHLY, CDR2 FYNNEI. This CDR3 comprises 16 residues. V was clipped by 0 bases and J by 4 bases, with 12 bases between them. The CDR3 loop reads CASSEAGQGGTGELFF. CDR3 in DNA: TGTGCCAGCAGTGAAGCCGGGCAGGGGGGCACCGGGGAGCTGTTTTTT.

This sequence joins TRBV5-1 and TRBJ1-5; 10 bases are shared with TRBD1. The ends lost 2 bases at V and 5 bases at J; junction bases unmatched: 1. The germline gives CDR1 SGHRS, CDR2 YFSETQ. The CDR3 has 14 residues. CDR3 protein: CASSLGTGDQPQHF. CDR3 nucleotides: TGCGCCAGCAGCTTAGGGACAGGGGATCAGCCCCAGCATTTT.

This sequence joins TRBV18 and TRBJ2-7, with D unresolved. The germline CDR1 and CDR2 sequences are KGHSH and LQKENI. This CDR3 spans 15 amino acids. V dropped 3 bases and J dropped 0 bases, with 12 bases sitting between them. Here the CDR3 DNA reads TGTGCCAGCTCACCTGTGGCACTGAGCTCCTACGAGCAGTACTTC. Translation: CASSPVALSSYEQYF.

The chain recombines TRBV29-1 with TRBJ1-1, with a possible D match to TRBD1 (6 bases). V dropped 0 bases and J dropped 5 bases, with 19 bases sitting between them. Germline V gene data show CDR1 as SQVTM and CDR2 as ANQGSEA. The CDR3 is 16 amino acids. This CDR3 reads CSVEDPRGREGTEAFF. The CDR3 DNA follows: TGCAGCGTTGAAGATCCCAGGGGCAGGGAAGGGACTGAAGCTTTCTTT.

In this sample, this clone turned up many times. The chain employs TRBV7-9 and TRBJ2-1; 8 nucleotides line up with TRBD1. V lost 0 bases to trimming and J lost 1 base; unmatched junction nucleotides: 2. The CDR3 loop spans 16 amino acids. Germline values: CDR1 SEHNR, CDR2 FQNEAQ (reference sequence). DNA for the CDR3: TGTGCCAGCAGCTTAGCCACAGGGGGGTCCTACAATGAGCAGTTCTTC. Amino acids: CASSLATGGSYNEQFF.

This chain links TRBV19 with TRBJ1-5; no clear D. Germline CDR1 and CDR2: LNHDA and SQIVND (reference sequence). Trimming removed 5 bases at V and 1 base at J, with 9 bases between. The CDR3 sequence is 14 residues long. CDR3 DNA: TGTGCCAGTAGTTTTGACCTGAGCAATCAGCCCCAGCATTTT. This encodes CASSFDLSNQPQHF.

The V and J genes are TRBV5-6 and TRBJ1-1, with D possibly being TRBD1 (6 bases). The germline V gene has CDR1 SGHDT and CDR2 YYEEEE. Between the trimmed V and J ends, which lost 4 bases and 6 bases, there was a span of 13 bases. The CDR3 spans 13 residues. CDR3 in amino acids: CASSAGVNAEAFF. The CDR3 nucleotides are TGTGCCAGCAGCGCAGGGGTAAACGCTGAAGCTTTCTTT. Combining the CDR3 with reference TRBV5-6 and TRBJ1-1 gives the whole variable domain DAGVTQSPTHLIKTRGQQVTLRCSPKSGHDTVSWYQQALGQGPQFIFQYYEEEERQRGNFPDRFSGHQFPNYSSELNVNALLLGDSALYLCASSAGVNAEAFFGQGTRLTVV.

The chain recombines TRBV29-1 with TRBJ1-5, with D perhaps matching TRBD1 (5 bases). The length of the CDR3 is 13 residues. Trimming took 7 bases from V and 6 from J, leaving 16 bases between them. Germline CDR1 reads SQVTM; CDR2 reads ANQGSEA. CDR3 in DNA: TGCAGCGGGATTTGGGGGGACGGTCAGCCCCAGCATTTT. It encodes CSGIWGDGQPQHF.

This clone has only a few counts. CDR3 loop: CASSLLEYGYTF. Here the CDR3 DNA reads TGTGCCAGCAGTTTACTGGAATATGGCTACACCTTC. V is TRBV12-3 or TRBV12-4 and J is TRBJ1-2, with unresolved D. There are 12 residues in the CDR3. Trimming removed 2 bases at V and 5 bases at J, with 6 bases between.

The J gene is TRBJ2-4, the V gene TRBV18; 8 bases map to TRBD1. Germline values: CDR1 KGHSH, CDR2 LQKENI. V dropped 1 base and J dropped 3; count of bases not matched to a gene: 14. The CDR3 consists of 19 residues. DNA for the CDR3: TGTGCCAGCTCACCACGCGACAGGGGTTGGACGGTTGACAAAAACATTCAGTACTTC. Translation: CASSPRDRGWTVDKNIQYF. Combining the CDR3 with reference TRBV18 and TRBJ2-4 gives the whole variable domain NAGVMQNPRHLVRRRGQEARLRCSPMKGHSHVYWYRQLPEEGLKFMVYLQKENIIDESGMPKERFSAEFPKEGPSILRIQQVVRGDSAAYFCASSPRDRGWTVDKNIQYFGAGTRLSVL.

This clone was counted a few times. The chain has TRBV27 and TRBJ2-3; 16 nucleotides agree with TRBD2. The CDR3 consists of 18 residues. The germline V gene has CDR1 MNHEY and CDR2 SMNVEV (reference sequence). After removal of 3 bases from V and 3 bases from J, the junction contained 6 bases not matched to a gene. CDR3 nucleotides: TGTGCCAGCAGTTTTACTGGGACTAGCGGGGGGGCAACAGATACGCAGTATTTT. It is translated as CASSFTGTSGGATDTQYF.

The V call is TRBV4-2, the J call TRBJ1-5; D perhaps matches TRBD1 (5 bases). Germline-derived CDR1 and CDR2 are LGHNA and YNFKEQ. The CDR3 length is 16 residues. V lost 4 bases and J 3 bases, leaving 16 bases between the germline ends. CDR3 bases: TGTGCCAGCAGCCCAACCACGGAACAGGTCAATCAGCCCCAGCATTTT. Encoded protein: CASSPTTEQVNQPQHF.

The rearrangement uses TRBV27 and TRBJ1-4; no definite D call. CDR3 length equals 15 residues. Germline lookup yields CDR1 MNHEY and CDR2 SMNVEV (reference sequence). V was shortened by 6 bases and J by 0 bases, with 11 bases between the two germline ends. CDR3 in amino acids: CASSRRVATNEKLFF. For the CDR3, the DNA is TGTGCCAGCAGCCGTCGGGTTGCAACTAATGAAAAACTGTTTTTT.

CDR3 in amino acids: CASSEFETVYGYTF. The CDR3, as DNA: TGTGCCAGCAGTGAATTTGAGACAGTCTATGGCTACACCTTC. V and J are TRBV25-1 and TRBJ1-2, with a weak D call TRBD1 (5 bases). Germline V gene sequence: CDR1 MGHDK, CDR2 SYGVNS. The germline V and J ends were trimmed by 1 base and 4 bases, with 10 bases remaining between them. The CDR3 is 14 residues long.

The V and J genes are TRBV11-2 and TRBJ2-3; D is possibly TRBD1 or TRBD2 (5 bases each). Trimming stripped 5 bases from V and 6 bases from J, with 18 bases between. Looked up from germline, CDR1 is SGHAT and CDR2 is FQNNGV. This CDR3 spans 15 amino acids. The CDR3 DNA sequence: TGTGCCAGCAGCCACTATCAGGGCGGCGGGGATACGCAGTATTTT. It encodes CASSHYQGGGDTQYF.